What follows is one T cell receptor (beta chain) and its context. What it binds is not known. The data stem from a study of monozygotic twins with inflammatory bowel disease. TCRdb reprocessed the 5' RACE reads and reports one entry per CDR3 protein, with no DNA. The sample table sets out about 210,000 distinct CDR3 sequences. The authors isolated total RNA from whole blood without sorting T cells. The study, taken as a whole, reports: Especially where disease activity was present, IBD patients had fewer clonotypes in common with others than healthy twins did. On the inverse Simpson index, IBD patients scored lower for TCRbeta diversity than healthy co-twins.

There are 14 residues in the CDR3. Germline V gives CDR1 SEHNR, CDR2 FQNEAQ (reference sequence). Sequencing used blood. This TCR came from a human donor with ulcerative colitis or Crohn's disease, or a healthy co-twin of an affected twin (not recorded which). This sequence joins TRBV7-9 and TRBJ1-2; TCRdb selects TRBD1, and the lack of DNA leaves this call unchecked. The CDR3 sequence: CASSLRTGYYGYTF.